Given below is one T cell receptor beta chain in context. This sample stems from a study of CD8 T cells in Susac syndrome. Study context: Patients with Susac syndrome were therapy-naive, on corticosteroids, or on intravenous immunoglobulin alone at the time that blood was drawn.

From blood CD8+ and CD4+ T cells, TCR beta sequences were generated. The V gene end was trimmed by 5 bases and the J gene end by 6 bases; junction bases not matched to a gene: 5. This CDR3 spans 14 amino acids. Germline lookup yields CDR1 LNHNV and CDR2 YYDKDF (reference sequence). An input of about 0.5 to 1 ug of RNA was subjected to reverse transcription using random hexamers. TCRdb recomputed calls from the immunoSEQ multiplex PCR reads with MiXCR, one row per CDR3 protein. This sample carries 100,000 to 150,000 distinct CDR3 sequences, nearly 96% of them seen once, and the ten largest clones take more than 0.12%.

The origin of this receptor is a human donor with Susac syndrome. The sample was CD4+ T cells from PBMCs. The chain employs TRBV15 and TRBJ2-2; 8 bases line up with TRBD1. In DNA, the CDR3 is TGTGCCACCAGCCTAATACAGGGGGCCGGGGAGCTGTTTTTT. Amino acid sequence: CATSLIQGAGELFF.